This TCR beta chain was identified in a study of cytomegalovirus exposure and HLA in healthy donors. Regarding donors, all were healthy bone marrow donors. The V gene end was trimmed by 4 bases and the J gene end by 0 bases; junction bases not matched to a gene: 1. This CDR3 comprises 16 residues. Germline CDR1 reads LNHDA; CDR2 reads SQIVND (reference sequence). This clone came up once. No antigen is known for it. In the PCR, 60 Vbeta and 13 Jbeta primers were used. Method: immunoSEQ multiplex PCR; TCRdb's copy keeps in-frame clones and lacks some. The data contain some 150,000 clones, roughly 75% of them singletons. Study results and limitations: Earlier analysis yielded a pattern in which most TCR beta V segments were productive about 90% or about 30% of the time.

The V and J genes are TRBV19 and TRBJ2-1; the match to TRBD2 covers 12 bases. The sequenced sample was PBMCs. This receptor was taken from a man aged 40-50 years in good health and CMV-seronegative. The CDR3 DNA is TGTGCCAGTAGTAGGACTAGCGGGGCCTCCTACAATGAGCAGTTCTTC. Encoded protein: CASSRTSGASYNEQFF.